This T cell receptor (beta chain) was captured in a study of blood T cells in healthy people across ages. Study-level results: Using unsorted PBMCs precluded a conclusive naive versus antigen-experienced comparison. Relative to aged donors, long-lived donors carried more naive CD4+ cells and displayed higher diversity. Per million T cells, TCR beta diversity dropped about linearly as age rose.

Together with a sample-barcoded 5' primer, a J-beta primer mix was included in a second PCR lasting about 7 to 12 cycles. A single record per CDR3 protein comes from TCRdb applying MiXCR to the 5' RACE reads. The profile shows roughly 1.4 million distinct CDR3 sequences, approximately 60% of them singletons. This CDR3 contains 10 residues. With respect to this clonotype: The antigen remains undetermined.

The sequenced sample consisted of blood. This clonotype was obtained from a man between 18 and 35 years old in good health. The chain recombines TRBV21-1 with TRBJ1-4. TRBV21-1 has pseudogene status. The CDR3 protein is CANPTVGLFF. The CDR3 bases are TGTGCCAACCCGACCGTGGGACTGTTTTTT.